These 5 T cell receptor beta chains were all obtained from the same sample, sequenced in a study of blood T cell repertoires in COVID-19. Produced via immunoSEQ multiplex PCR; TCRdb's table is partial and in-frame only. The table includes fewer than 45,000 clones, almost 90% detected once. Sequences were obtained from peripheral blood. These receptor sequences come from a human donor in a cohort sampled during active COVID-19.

CDR3 sequence: CASRPDRGHSGNTIYF. In DNA, the CDR3 is TGTGCCAGCAGACCAGACAGGGGGCACTCTGGAAACACCATATATTTT. This sequence joins TRBV6-6 and TRBJ1-3, with 10 positions matching TRBD1. The CDR3 extends over 16 amino acids. V shed 6 bases and J 0 bases; nucleotides not matched to a gene: 5. Germline V gives CDR1 MNHNY, CDR2 SVGAGI (reference sequence).

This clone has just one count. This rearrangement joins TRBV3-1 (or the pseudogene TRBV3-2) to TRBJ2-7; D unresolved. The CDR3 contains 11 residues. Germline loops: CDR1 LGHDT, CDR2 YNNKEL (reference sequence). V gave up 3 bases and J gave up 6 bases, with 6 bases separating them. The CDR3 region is CASSHTGEQYF. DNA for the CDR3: TGTGCCAGCAGCCACACGGGCGAGCAGTACTTC.

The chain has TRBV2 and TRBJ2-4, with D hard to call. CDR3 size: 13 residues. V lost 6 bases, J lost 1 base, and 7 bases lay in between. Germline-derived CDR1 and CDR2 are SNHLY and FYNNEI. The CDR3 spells CASSPVAKNIQYF. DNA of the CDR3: TGTGCCAGCAGCCCGGTGGCCAAAAACATTCAGTACTTC.

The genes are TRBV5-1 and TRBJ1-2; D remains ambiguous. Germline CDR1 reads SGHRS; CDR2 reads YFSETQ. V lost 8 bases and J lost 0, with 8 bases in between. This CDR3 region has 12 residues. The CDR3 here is CASGGANYGYTF. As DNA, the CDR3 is TGCGCCAGTGGAGGAGCTAACTATGGCTACACCTTC. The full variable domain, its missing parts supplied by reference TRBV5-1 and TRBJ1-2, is KAGVTQTPRYLIKTRGQQVTLSCSPISGHRSVSWYQQTPGQGLQFLFEYFSETQRNKGNFPGRFSGRQFSNSRSEMNVSTLELGDSALYLCASGGANYGYTFGSGTRLTVV.

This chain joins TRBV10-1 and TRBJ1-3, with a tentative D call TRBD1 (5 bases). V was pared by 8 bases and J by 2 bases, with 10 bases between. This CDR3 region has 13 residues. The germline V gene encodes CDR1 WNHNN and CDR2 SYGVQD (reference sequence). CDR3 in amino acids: CASGGTAGNTIYF. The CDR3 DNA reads TGCGCCAGCGGGGGGACGGCTGGAAACACCATATATTTT.